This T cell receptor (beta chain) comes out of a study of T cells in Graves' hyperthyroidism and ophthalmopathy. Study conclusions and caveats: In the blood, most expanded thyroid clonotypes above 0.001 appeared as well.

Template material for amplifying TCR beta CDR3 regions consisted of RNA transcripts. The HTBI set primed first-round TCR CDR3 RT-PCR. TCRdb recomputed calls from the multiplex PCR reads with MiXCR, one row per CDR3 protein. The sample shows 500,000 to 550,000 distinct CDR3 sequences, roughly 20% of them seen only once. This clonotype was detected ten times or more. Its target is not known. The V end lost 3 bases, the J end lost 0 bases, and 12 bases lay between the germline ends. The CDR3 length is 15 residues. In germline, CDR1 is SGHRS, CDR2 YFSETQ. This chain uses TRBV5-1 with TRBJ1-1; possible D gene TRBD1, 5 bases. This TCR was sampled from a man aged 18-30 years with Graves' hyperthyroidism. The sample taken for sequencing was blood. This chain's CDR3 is CASSSGWGLNTEAFF. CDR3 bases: TGCGCCAGCAGCTCGGGTTGGGGCCTGAACACTGAAGCTTTCTTT.